Described below is a single T cell receptor (beta chain) sequence and its context. The identical CDR3 is also encoded by other nucleotide sequences in the sample. This record belongs to a study of cytomegalovirus exposure and HLA in healthy donors. The CDR3 contains 12 residues. The germline V and J ends were trimmed by 0 bases and 4 bases, with 4 bases remaining between them. Germline V gene lookup returns CDR1 SGDLS and CDR2 YYNGEE. Donors in the study were healthy people who gave bone marrow. The PCR employed 60 Vbeta primers together with 13 Jbeta primers. TCRdb keeps only in-frame clones here, not all; method: immunoSEQ multiplex PCR. The sample carries 250,000 to 300,000 clones, about four fifths recorded once.

This receptor was obtained from a woman in her thirties or forties in good health and CMV-seropositive. The chain carries TRBV9 and TRBJ1-2; D unresolved. The specimen was PBMCs. The CDR3, as DNA: TGTGCCAGCAGCGTAGGCGGCTATGGCTACACCTTC. It yields the protein CASSVGGYGYTF.